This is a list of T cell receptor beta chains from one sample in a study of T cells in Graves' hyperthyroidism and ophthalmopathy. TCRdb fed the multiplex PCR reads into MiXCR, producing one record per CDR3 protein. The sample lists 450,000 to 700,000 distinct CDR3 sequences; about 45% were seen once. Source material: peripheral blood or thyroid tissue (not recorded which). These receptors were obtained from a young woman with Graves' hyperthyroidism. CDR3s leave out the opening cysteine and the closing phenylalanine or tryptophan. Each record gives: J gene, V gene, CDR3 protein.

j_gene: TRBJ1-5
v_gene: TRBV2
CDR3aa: ASRPGYRRTQSNQPQH

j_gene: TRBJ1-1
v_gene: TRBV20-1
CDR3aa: SAREVRGNTEAF

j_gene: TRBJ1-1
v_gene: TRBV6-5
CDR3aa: ASRGTGAGTEAF

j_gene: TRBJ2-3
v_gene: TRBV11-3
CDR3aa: ASSGDRGGDTQY

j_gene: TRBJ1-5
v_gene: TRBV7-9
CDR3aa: ASSRTGGGDQPQH

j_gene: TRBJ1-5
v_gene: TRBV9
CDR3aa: ASSPASGTQPQH

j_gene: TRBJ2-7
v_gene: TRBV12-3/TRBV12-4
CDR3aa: ASSISGREQY

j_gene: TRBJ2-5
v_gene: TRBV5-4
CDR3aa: ASSLGTGEEAQY

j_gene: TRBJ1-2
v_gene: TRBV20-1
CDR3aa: SARDRQRTGGYT

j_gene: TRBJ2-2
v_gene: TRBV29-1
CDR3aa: SVVGSSWGELF

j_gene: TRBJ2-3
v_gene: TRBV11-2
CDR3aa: ASRRRDGGYTDTQY

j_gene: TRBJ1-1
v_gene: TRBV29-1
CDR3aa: SSPQWSENTEAF

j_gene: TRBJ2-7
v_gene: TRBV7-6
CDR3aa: ASAPGLAGHEQY

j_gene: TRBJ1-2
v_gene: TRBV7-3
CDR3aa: ASSPTAGRDGYT

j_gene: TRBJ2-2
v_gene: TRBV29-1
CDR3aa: SVEVRRNNAGELF

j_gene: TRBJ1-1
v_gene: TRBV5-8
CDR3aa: ASRHYRGPIRMNTEAF

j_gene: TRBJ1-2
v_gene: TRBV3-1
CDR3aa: ASSNFDGYGYT

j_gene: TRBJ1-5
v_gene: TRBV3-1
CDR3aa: ASSQDDAGPQH

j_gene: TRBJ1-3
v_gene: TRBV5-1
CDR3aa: ASSLRTGVSSGNTIY

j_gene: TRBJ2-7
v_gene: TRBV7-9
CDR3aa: ASGLAGGQDEQY

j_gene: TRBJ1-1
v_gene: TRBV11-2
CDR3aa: ASSLSSTEAF

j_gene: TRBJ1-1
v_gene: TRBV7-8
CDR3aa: ASTFRTGGTEAF

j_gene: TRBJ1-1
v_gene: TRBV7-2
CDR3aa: AIEQGAGGTEAF

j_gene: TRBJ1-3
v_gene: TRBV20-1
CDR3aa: SARDRLGQGGNTIY

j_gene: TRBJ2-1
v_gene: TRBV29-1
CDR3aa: SVVGGGNNEQF

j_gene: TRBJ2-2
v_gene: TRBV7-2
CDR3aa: ASSLAGGPGELF

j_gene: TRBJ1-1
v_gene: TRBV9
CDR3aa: ASSVGQDTEAF

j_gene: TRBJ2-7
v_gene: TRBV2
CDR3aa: ASGSGRAYEQH

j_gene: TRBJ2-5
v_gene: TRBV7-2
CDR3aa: ASSLEVAGGEGTQY

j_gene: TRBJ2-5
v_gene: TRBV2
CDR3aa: ASTPGRKETQY

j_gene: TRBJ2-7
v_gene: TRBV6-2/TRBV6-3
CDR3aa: ASTPWTSGWYEQY

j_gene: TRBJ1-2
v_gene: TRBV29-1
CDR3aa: STDLNYGYT

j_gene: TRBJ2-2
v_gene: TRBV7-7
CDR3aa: ASSYTGNTGELF

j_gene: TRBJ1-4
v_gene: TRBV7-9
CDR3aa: ASSHRDRPAKLF

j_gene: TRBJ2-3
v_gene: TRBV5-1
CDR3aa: ASGAVGTDTQY

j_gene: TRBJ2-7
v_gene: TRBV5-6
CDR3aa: ASSLGGSRHEQY

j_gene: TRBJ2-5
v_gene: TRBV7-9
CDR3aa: ASDLARGETQY

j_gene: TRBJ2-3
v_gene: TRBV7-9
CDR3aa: ASSESYRTDTQY

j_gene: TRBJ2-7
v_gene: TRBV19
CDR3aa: ASSIGRISYEQY

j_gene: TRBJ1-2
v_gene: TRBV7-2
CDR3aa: AQTPVRGGRGYGYT

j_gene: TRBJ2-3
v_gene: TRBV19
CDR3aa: ASSPLPGLAEDTQY

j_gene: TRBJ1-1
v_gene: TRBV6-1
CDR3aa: ASSESGNSPEAF

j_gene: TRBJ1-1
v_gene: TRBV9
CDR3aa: ASSVGQGGYSYVNTEAF

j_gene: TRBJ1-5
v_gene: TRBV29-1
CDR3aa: SVGSGDGNQPQH

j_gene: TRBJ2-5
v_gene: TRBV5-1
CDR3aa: ASSHGTAEETQY

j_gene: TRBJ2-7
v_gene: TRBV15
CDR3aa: ATSERGGGRRAYEQY

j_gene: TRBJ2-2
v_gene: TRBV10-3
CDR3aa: AISGSGRQNTGELF

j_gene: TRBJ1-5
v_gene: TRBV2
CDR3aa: ASGGTSGGFNQPQH